A single sample is the source of the 4 T cell receptor beta chains below, sequenced in a study of long-term antiretroviral therapy in people with HIV. Samples were assayed with immunoSEQ v3.0 at survey level. Some clones are missing from TCRdb's copy, which holds only in-frame ones; the method was immunoSEQ multiplex PCR. The data contain approximately 32,000 clones, 82% of them seen just once; the ten biggest clones take up around 13%. The sequenced sample was unsorted PBMCs, obtained 0.3 years after starting antiretroviral therapy. The source of these receptors is a man between 18 and 29 years old with HIV.

This clone has just a few counts. The chain couples TRBV7-9 to TRBJ2-7; TRBD1 might be the D (6 bases). V lost 5 bases and J 3 bases, leaving 14 bases between the germline ends. The germline V gene has CDR1 SEHNR and CDR2 FQNEAQ (reference sequence). The CDR3 is made up of 14 amino acids. CDR3 coding DNA: TGTGCCAGCAGCCCCACGGGACACCACTACGAGCAGTACTTC. Translation gives CASSPTGHHYEQYF.

The V gene is TRBV30, the J gene TRBJ1-6, with D unresolved. The CDR3 has 17 residues. The V gene's germline CDR1 is GTSNPN and CDR2 SVGIG (reference sequence). The V end lost 1 base, the J end lost 8 bases, and 21 bases lay between the germline ends. Here the CDR3 DNA reads TGTGCCTGGAGTGAGACGCGCGGGTCAACTCGGGATTCACCCCTCCACTTT. It is translated as CAWSETRGSTRDSPLHF.

The chain uses TRBV5-1 and TRBJ1-1; the D gene is possibly TRBD1 (6 bases). Germline V CDR1 and CDR2: SGHRS, YFSETQ. V was shortened by 4 bases and J by 3 bases, with 25 bases between the two germline ends. The CDR3 is 18 amino acids. CDR3 sequence (DNA): TGCGCCAGCAGCCAACCGACAGCAGGGGTAGTTTTAGACACTGAAGCTTTCTTT. Its protein product is CASSQPTAGVVLDTEAFF. Full variable domain (remainder filled in from reference TRBV5-1 and TRBJ1-1): KAGVTQTPRYLIKTRGQQVTLSCSPISGHRSVSWYQQTPGQGLQFLFEYFSETQRNKGNFPGRFSGRQFSNSRSEMNVSTLELGDSALYLCASSQPTAGVVLDTEAFFGQGTRLTVV.

The chain is built from TRBV4-2 and TRBJ1-3; D possibly corresponds to TRBD1 (6 bases). With 0 bases removed from V and 2 bases from J, the gap between germline ends came to 11 bases. Germline CDR1 and CDR2: LGHNA and YNFKEQ. The CDR3 is 16 residues long. CDR3 DNA: TGTGCCAGCAGCCAAGATCGGAACAGGGCTGGAAACACCATATATTTT. Translating it yields CASSQDRNRAGNTIYF.